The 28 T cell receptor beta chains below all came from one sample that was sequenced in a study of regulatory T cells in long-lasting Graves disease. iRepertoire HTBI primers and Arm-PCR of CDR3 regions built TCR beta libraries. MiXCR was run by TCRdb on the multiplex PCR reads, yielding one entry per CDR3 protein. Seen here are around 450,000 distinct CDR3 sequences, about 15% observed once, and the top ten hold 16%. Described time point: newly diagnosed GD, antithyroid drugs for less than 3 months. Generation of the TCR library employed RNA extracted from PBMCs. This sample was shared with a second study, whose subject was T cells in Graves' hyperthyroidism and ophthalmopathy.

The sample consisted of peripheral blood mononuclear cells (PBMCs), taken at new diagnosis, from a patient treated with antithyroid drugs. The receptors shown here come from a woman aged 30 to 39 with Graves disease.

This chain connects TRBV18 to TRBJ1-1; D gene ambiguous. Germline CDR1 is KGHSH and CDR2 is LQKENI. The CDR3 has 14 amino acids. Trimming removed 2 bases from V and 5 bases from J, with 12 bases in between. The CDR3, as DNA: TGTGCCAGCTCACCAGGGCGGCTTCAGACTGAAGCTTTCTTT. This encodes CASSPGRLQTEAFF.

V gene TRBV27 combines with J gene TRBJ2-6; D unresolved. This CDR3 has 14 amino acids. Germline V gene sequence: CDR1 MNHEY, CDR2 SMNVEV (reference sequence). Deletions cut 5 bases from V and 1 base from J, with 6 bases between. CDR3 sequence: CASSPISGANVLTF. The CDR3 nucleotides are TGTGCCAGCAGTCCGATTTCTGGGGCCAACGTCCTGACTTTC.

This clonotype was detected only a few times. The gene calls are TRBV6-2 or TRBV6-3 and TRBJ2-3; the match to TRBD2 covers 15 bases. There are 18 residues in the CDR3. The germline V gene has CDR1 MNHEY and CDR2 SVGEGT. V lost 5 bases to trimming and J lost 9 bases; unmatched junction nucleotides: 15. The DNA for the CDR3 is TGTGCCAGCAGTCGCCCACCTCCGGGACTAGCGGGAGGTGACACGCAGTATTTT. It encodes CASSRPPPGLAGGDTQYF.

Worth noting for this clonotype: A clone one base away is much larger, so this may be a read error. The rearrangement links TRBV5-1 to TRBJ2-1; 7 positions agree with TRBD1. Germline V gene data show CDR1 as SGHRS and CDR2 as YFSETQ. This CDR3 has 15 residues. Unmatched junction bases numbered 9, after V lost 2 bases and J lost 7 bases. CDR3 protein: CASSFVNRGSNEQFF. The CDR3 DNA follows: TGCGCCAGCAGCTTCGTGAACAGGGGTTCGAATGAGCAGTTCTTC.

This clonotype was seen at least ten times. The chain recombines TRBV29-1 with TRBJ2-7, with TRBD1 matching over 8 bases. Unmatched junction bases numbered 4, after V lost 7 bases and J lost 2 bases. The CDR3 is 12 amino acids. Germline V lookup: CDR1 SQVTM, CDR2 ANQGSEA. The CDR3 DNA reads TGCAGCGGGCAGGGGGCAGCCTACGAGCAGTACTTC. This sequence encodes CSGQGAAYEQYF.

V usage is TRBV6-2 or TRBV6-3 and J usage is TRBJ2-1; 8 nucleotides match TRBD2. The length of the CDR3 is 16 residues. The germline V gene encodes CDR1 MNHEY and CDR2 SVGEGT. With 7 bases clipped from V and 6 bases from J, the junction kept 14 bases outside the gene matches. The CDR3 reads CASKKLAAPSINEQFF. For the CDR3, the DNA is TGTGCCAGCAAAAAACTAGCGGCGCCCTCAATCAATGAGCAGTTCTTC.

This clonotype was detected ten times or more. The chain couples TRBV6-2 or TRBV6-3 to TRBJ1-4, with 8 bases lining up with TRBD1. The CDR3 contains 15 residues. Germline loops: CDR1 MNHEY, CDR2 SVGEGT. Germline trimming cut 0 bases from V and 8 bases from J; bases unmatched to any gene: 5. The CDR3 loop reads CASSYSRTGREKLFF. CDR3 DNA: TGTGCCAGCAGTTACTCGCGGACAGGGAGAGAAAAACTGTTTTTT.

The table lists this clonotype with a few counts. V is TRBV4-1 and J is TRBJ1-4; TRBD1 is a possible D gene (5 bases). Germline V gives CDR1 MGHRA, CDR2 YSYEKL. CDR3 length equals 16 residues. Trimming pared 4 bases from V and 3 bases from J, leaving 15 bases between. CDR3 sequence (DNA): TGCGCCAGCAGCCTGCCGGGACGGGCACCTAATGAAAAACTGTTTTTT. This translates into CASSLPGRAPNEKLFF.

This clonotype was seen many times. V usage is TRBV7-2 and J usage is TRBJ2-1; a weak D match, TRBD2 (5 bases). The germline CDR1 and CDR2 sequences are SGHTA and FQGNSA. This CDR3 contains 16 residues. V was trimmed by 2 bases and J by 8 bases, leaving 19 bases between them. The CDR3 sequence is CASSLRGGGSIHEQFF. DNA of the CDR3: TGTGCCAGCAGCTTAAGAGGAGGTGGGAGTATCCATGAGCAGTTCTTC.

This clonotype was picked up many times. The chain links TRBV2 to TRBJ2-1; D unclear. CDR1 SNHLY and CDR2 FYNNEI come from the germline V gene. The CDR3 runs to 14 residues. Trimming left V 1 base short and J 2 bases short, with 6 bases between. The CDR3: CASSEGSAYNEQFF. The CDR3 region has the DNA TGTGCCAGCAGTGAAGGGAGTGCCTACAATGAGCAGTTCTTC.

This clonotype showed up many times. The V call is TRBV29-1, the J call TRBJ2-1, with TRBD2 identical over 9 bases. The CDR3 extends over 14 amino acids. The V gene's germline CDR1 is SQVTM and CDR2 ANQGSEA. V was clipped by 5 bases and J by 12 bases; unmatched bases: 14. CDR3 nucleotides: TGCAGCGTTCTCGCGGGAGGGAGTGATTTAAGGCAGTTCTTC. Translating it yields CSVLAGGSDLRQFF.

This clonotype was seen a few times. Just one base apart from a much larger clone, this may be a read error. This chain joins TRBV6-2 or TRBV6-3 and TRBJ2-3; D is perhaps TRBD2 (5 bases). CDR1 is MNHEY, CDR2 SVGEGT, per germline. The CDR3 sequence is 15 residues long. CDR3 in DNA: TGTGCCAGCAATTACCTAGCCCCTAACACAGATACGCAGTATTTT. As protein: CASNYLAPNTDTQYF.

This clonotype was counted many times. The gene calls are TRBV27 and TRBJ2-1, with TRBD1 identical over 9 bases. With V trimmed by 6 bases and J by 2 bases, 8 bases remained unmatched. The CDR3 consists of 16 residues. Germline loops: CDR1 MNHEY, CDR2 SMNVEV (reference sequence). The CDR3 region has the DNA TGTGCCAGCAGGGTGCGGGACAGGGAGCCCTACAATGAGCAGTTCTTC. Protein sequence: CASRVRDREPYNEQFF.

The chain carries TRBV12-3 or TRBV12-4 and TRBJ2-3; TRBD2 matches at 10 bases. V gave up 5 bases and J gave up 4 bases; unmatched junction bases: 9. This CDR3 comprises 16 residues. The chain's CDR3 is CASSALAGAESDTQYF. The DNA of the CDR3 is TGTGCCAGCAGTGCTCTAGCGGGGGCTGAGTCAGATACGCAGTATTTT.

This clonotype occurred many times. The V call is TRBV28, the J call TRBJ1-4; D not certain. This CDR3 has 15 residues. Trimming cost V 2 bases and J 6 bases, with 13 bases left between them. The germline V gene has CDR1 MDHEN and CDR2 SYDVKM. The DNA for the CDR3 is TGTGCCAGCAGTTTACCGTTGACCGTGGATGAAAAACTGTTTTTT. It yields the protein CASSLPLTVDEKLFF.

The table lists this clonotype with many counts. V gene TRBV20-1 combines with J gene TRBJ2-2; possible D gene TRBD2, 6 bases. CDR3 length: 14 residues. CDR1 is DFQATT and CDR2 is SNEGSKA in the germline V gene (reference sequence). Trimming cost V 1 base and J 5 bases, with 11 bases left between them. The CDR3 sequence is CSARGGRSTGELFF. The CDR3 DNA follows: TGCAGTGCTAGAGGGGGGAGGTCGACCGGGGAGCTGTTTTTT.

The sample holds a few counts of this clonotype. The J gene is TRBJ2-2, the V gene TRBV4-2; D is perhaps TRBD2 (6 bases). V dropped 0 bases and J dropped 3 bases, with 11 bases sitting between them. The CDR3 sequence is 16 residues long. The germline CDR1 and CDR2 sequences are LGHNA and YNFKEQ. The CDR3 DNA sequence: TGTGCCAGCAGCCAAGATGGGGGGAGAGACACCGGGGAGCTGTTTTTT. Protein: CASSQDGGRDTGELFF.

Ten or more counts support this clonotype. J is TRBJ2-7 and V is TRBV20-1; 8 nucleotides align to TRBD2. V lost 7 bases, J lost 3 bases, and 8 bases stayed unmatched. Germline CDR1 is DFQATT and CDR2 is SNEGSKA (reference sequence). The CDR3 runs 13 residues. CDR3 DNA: TGCAGTGGGGAGGGGACTAGGAACTACGAGCAGTACTTC. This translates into CSGEGTRNYEQYF.

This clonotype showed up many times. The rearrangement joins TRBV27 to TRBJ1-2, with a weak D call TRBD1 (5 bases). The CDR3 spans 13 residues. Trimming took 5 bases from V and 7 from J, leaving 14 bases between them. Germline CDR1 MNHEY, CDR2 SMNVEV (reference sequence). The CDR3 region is CASSPMTESGYTF. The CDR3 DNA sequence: TGTGCCAGCAGTCCCATGACAGAGAGTGGCTACACCTTC.

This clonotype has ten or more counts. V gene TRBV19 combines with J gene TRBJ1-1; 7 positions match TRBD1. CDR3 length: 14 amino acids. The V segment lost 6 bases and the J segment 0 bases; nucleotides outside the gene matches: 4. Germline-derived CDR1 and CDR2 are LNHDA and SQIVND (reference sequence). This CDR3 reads CASRPGQLNTEAFF. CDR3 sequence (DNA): TGTGCCAGTAGACCGGGACAGCTGAACACTGAAGCTTTCTTT.

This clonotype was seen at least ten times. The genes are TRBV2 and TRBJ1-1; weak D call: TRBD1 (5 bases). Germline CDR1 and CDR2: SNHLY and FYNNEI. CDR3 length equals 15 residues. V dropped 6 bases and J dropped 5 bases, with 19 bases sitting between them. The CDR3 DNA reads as TGTGCCAGCAGCCGGGAGCAGGGACTGAGGACTGAAGCTTTCTTT. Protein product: CASSREQGLRTEAFF.

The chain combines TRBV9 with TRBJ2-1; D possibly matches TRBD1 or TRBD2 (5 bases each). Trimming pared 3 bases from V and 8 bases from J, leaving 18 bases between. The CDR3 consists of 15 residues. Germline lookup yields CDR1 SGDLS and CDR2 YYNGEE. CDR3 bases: TGTGCCAGCAGCGGACGAGATCCCCTGGGGGATGAGCAGTTCTTC. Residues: CASSGRDPLGDEQFF.

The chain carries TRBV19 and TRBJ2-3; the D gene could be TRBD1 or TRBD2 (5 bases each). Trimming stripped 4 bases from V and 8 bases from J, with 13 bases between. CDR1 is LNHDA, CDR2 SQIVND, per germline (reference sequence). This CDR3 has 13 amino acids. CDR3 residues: CASSNLGTSTQYF. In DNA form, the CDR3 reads TGTGCCAGTAGTAACCTCGGGACCTCTACGCAGTATTTT.

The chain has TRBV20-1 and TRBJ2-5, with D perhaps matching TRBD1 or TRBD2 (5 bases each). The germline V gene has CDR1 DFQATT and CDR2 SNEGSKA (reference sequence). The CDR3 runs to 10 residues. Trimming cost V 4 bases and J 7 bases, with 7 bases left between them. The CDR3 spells CSAMRGTQYF. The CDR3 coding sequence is TGCAGTGCTATGAGGGGGACCCAGTACTTC.

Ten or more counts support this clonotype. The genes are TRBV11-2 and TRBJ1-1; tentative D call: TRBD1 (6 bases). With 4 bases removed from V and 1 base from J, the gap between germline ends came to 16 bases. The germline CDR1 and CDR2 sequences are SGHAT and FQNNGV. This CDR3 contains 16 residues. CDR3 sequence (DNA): TGTGCCAGCAGCTACGTTTTCGGACAGACGAACACTGAAGCTTTCTTT. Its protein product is CASSYVFGQTNTEAFF.

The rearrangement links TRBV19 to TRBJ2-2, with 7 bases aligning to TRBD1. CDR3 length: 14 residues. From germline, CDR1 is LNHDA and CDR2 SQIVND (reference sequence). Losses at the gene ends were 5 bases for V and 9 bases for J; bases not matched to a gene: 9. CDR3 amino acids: CASSSNRGYRELFF. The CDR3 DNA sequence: TGTGCCAGTAGTTCAAACAGGGGCTACAGGGAGCTGTTTTTT.

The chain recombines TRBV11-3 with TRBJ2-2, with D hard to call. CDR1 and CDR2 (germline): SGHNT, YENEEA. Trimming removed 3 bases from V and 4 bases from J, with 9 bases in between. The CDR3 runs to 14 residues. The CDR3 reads CASSFSSTTGELFF. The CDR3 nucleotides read TGTGCCAGCAGCTTTTCCAGTACCACCGGGGAGCTGTTTTTT.

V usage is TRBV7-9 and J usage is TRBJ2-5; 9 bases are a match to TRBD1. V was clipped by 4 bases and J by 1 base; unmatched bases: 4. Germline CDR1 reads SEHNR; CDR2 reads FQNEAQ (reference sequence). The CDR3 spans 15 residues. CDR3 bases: TGTGCCAGCAGCTACGCACAGGGGGCCCAAGAGACCCAGTACTTC. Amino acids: CASSYAQGAQETQYF.